One sample yielded the 21 T cell receptor beta chains listed below, sequenced in a study of spatial heterogeneity in lung cancer. TCRdb redid the calling of the 5' RACE reads with MiXCR, one entry per CDR3 protein. The sample lists approximately 94,000 distinct CDR3 sequences; approximately 4% were seen once. These receptors have no identified antigens. Stated time point: sample taken at primary tumor resection. General study findings and limits: Counts that tracked tumor mutation counts were those of expanded intratumoral alpha and beta TCRs.

The sequences come from lung tumor tissue, collected at surgery. These receptors were taken from a male donor with early-stage non-small cell lung cancer.

This clonotype has ten or more counts. The gene calls are TRBV28 and TRBJ2-5, with D unresolved. This CDR3 contains 13 residues. Trimming took 3 bases from V and 5 from J, leaving 10 bases between them. Germline loops: CDR1 MDHEN, CDR2 SYDVKM. Here the CDR3 reads CASSFEFPETQYF. In nucleotides, the CDR3 is TGTGCCAGCAGTTTCGAGTTCCCGGAGACCCAGTACTTC.

This clonotype has at least ten counts. The chain joins TRBV5-6 to TRBJ2-3, with D hard to call. The CDR3 sequence is 13 residues long. V gave up 0 bases and J gave up 4 bases, with 6 bases separating them. Per germline, CDR1 SGHDT and CDR2 YYEEEE. CDR3 residues: CASSLVASDTQYF. The CDR3 region has the DNA TGTGCCAGCAGCTTGGTGGCCTCAGATACGCAGTATTTT.

This clonotype has ten or more counts. The chain links TRBV9 to TRBJ2-3; 10 nucleotides align to TRBD2. The J segment lost 5 bases and the V segment lost 0 bases, leaving 9 bases of the junction unmatched. The germline gives CDR1 SGDLS, CDR2 YYNGEE. The CDR3 runs 17 residues. The DNA for the CDR3 is TGTGCCAGCAGCGTAGGTTCTAGCGGGAGAGTAAGAGATACGCAGTATTTT. Encoded protein: CASSVGSSGRVRDTQYF.

In its sample, this clonotype was seen many times. This chain uses TRBV29-1 with TRBJ1-2; maybe TRBD1 (5 bases). The CDR3 is 16 residues long. V shed 5 bases and J shed 0 bases, with 19 bases lying between them. CDR1 and CDR2 (germline): SQVTM, ANQGSEA. The chain's CDR3 is CSVTVVAAGANYGYTF. The CDR3, as DNA: TGCAGCGTTACTGTGGTGGCGGCGGGGGCTAACTATGGCTACACCTTC.

This clonotype came up many times. The J gene is TRBJ2-3, the V gene TRBV28; TRBD2 matches 7 bases. This CDR3 is built from 14 residues. V was pared by 4 bases and J by 0 bases, with 1 base of the junction left unmatched. CDR1 MDHEN and CDR2 SYDVKM come from the germline V gene. This CDR3 is CASSYSGSTDTQYF. The CDR3 DNA reads as TGTGCCAGCAGTTATAGCGGGAGCACAGATACGCAGTATTTT.

V usage is TRBV5-1 and J usage is TRBJ2-2; perhaps TRBD1 as D (6 bases). The CDR3 runs to 14 residues. Trimming removed 4 bases at V and 7 bases at J, with 14 bases between. Looked up from germline, CDR1 is SGHRS and CDR2 is YFSETQ. For the CDR3, the DNA is TGCGCCAGCAGCCCAGGGGCGGCGAGCGGGGAGCTGTTTTTT. This codes for CASSPGAASGELFF. The whole variable domain, filled in from reference TRBV5-1 and TRBJ2-2, reads KAGVTQTPRYLIKTRGQQVTLSCSPISGHRSVSWYQQTPGQGLQFLFEYFSETQRNKGNFPGRFSGRQFSNSRSEMNVSTLELGDSALYLCASSPGAASGELFFGEGSRLTVL.

This clonotype was picked up many times. V usage is TRBV7-2 and J usage is TRBJ2-5; 7 bases are shared with TRBD2. The CDR3 is made up of 15 amino acids. V lost 1 base and J lost 1; bases outside the gene matches: 3. The V gene's germline CDR1 is SGHTA and CDR2 FQGNSA. The CDR3 reads CASSLVAGVQETQYF. The CDR3 DNA is TGTGCCAGCAGCTTAGTTGCGGGAGTCCAAGAGACCCAGTACTTC.

In this sample, this clonotype turned up many times. The rearrangement links TRBV28 to TRBJ1-4; D is undetermined. The V gene's germline CDR1 is MDHEN and CDR2 SYDVKM. The CDR3 length is 15 residues. V was cut by 3 bases and J by 8 bases, with 16 bases left in between. CDR3 amino acids: CASSFGKEEEEKLFF. CDR3 DNA: TGTGCCAGCAGTTTTGGAAAGGAGGAAGAAGAAAAACTGTTTTTT.

V is TRBV11-2 and J is TRBJ1-3; D is possibly TRBD1 (5 bases). V was shortened by 1 base and J by 5 bases, with 15 bases between the two germline ends. The germline V gene encodes CDR1 SGHAT and CDR2 FQNNGV. This CDR3 spans 16 amino acids. The CDR3 DNA sequence: TGTGCCAGCAGCTTAGGATGGGACGGGGCGAGAAACACCATATATTTT. It codes for CASSLGWDGARNTIYF.

The chain carries TRBV6-1 and TRBJ1-4; D is ambiguous. V was trimmed by 4 bases and J by 0 bases, leaving 6 bases between them. The CDR3 spans 14 residues. CDR1 MNHNS and CDR2 SASEGT come from the germline V gene. The CDR3 protein is CASSVSSTNEKLFF. The CDR3 coding sequence is TGTGCCAGCAGTGTTAGCTCAACTAATGAAAAACTGTTTTTT.

This clonotype was recorded many times. This chain joins TRBV12-3 or TRBV12-4 and TRBJ1-3; D is unresolved. Trimming pared 6 bases from V and 0 bases from J, leaving 21 bases between. There are 18 residues in the CDR3. CDR3 residues: CASRRTRIPLSSGNTIYF. CDR3 bases: TGTGCCAGCAGACGTACTCGAATCCCTTTAAGCTCTGGAAACACCATATATTTT.

This clonotype was observed at least ten times. The gene calls are TRBV6-1 and TRBJ2-7; 7 positions match TRBD1. This CDR3 has 12 amino acids. With V trimmed by 5 bases and J by 5 bases, 3 bases remained unmatched. Germline assignment: CDR1 MNHNS and CDR2 SASEGT. CDR3 coding DNA: TGTGCCAGCAGTCCTGACAGGGACGAGCAGTACTTC. It encodes CASSPDRDEQYF.

This clonotype was seen at least ten times. The chain employs TRBV5-1 and TRBJ2-7; D remains ambiguous. V lost 1 base, J lost 2 bases, and 10 bases lay in between. The CDR3 covers 14 residues. CDR1 SGHRS and CDR2 YFSETQ come from the germline V gene. CDR3 DNA sequence: TGCGCCAGCAGCTTGAGTAACGGACCCTACGAGCAGTACTTC. Amino acid sequence: CASSLSNGPYEQYF.

This clonotype was observed at least ten times. The rearrangement links TRBV29-1 to TRBJ2-1; D is perhaps TRBD2 (5 bases). Between the trimmed V and J ends, which lost 2 bases and 4 bases, there was a span of 18 bases. CDR1 SQVTM and CDR2 ANQGSEA come from the germline V gene. The CDR3 length is 16 residues. The CDR3 loop is CSVEYGGWARYNEQFF. The CDR3 nucleotides read TGCAGCGTTGAATATGGCGGGTGGGCTAGGTACAATGAGCAGTTCTTC.

Points on this clonotype: Given the absence of the conserved phenylalanine or tryptophan at the CDR3 end, a read error is likely. The chain employs TRBV3-1 and TRBJ1-2; 7 nucleotides line up with TRBD1. Germline loops: CDR1 LGHDT, CDR2 YNNKEL (reference sequence). This CDR3 has 14 residues. The J segment lost 5 bases and the V segment lost 4 bases, leaving 7 bases of the junction unmatched. The CDR3 nucleotides read TGTGCCAGCAGCCCAACCGGGACAGTGTATGGCTACACCATC. Protein sequence: CASSPTGTVYGYTI.

This clonotype was found many times. The V gene is TRBV29-1, the J gene TRBJ2-7; D is uncertain. CDR3 size: 18 residues. Trimming took off 0 bases at V and 7 bases at J, with 28 bases between the two ends. Germline V gene sequence: CDR1 SQVTM, CDR2 ANQGSEA. The CDR3 nucleotides are TGCAGCGTTGAAGATCATAATCCCACACCCAAACAGCTACGAGAGCAGTACTTC. Residues: CSVEDHNPTPKQLREQYF.

The V and J genes are TRBV3-1 and TRBJ1-3; D not resolved. This CDR3 has 15 amino acids. With 1 base removed from V and 0 bases from J, the gap between germline ends came to 7 bases. In germline, CDR1 is LGHDT, CDR2 YNNKEL (reference sequence). Here the CDR3 DNA reads TGTGCCAGCAGCCAAGCTGGAGGCTCTGGAAACACCATATATTTT. This codes for CASSQAGGSGNTIYF.

Ten or more counts support this clonotype. The chain links TRBV10-3 to TRBJ1-1, with 8 bases identical to TRBD1. The germline gives CDR1 ENHRY, CDR2 SYGVKD. CDR3 length: 14 residues. V was clipped by 6 bases and J by 7 bases; unmatched bases: 10. In nucleotides, the CDR3 is TGTGCCATCAGGGACAGGGAGGCAATAGGTGAAGCTTTCTTT. Protein product: CAIRDREAIGEAFF.

Ten or more counts support this clonotype. V is TRBV18 and J is TRBJ2-5, with no clear D. In germline, CDR1 is KGHSH, CDR2 LQKENI. V shed 1 base and J shed 0 bases, with 6 bases lying between them. The length of the CDR3 is 14 residues. CDR3 loop: CASSPRNNQETQYF. The CDR3 nucleotides read TGTGCCAGCTCACCACGTAACAACCAAGAGACCCAGTACTTC.

This clonotype was observed at least ten times. V gene TRBV5-6 combines with J gene TRBJ2-3; 9 bases agree with TRBD2. The CDR3 totals 20 residues. Trimming removed 1 base from V and 0 bases from J; junction bases left unmatched: 15. Germline V gene sequence: CDR1 SGHDT, CDR2 YYEEEE. For the CDR3, the DNA is TGTGCCAGCAGCTTGTCCGTTCGCGGGAGGGGTCCCCCTAGCACAGATACGCAGTATTTT. As protein: CASSLSVRGRGPPSTDTQYF.

Ten or more counts support this clonotype. The chain recombines TRBV4-1 with TRBJ2-3; D possibly matches TRBD1 or TRBD2 (5 bases each). Germline CDR1 MGHRA, CDR2 YSYEKL. This CDR3 is 16 amino acids long. V was pared by 4 bases and J by 2 bases, with 16 bases between. CDR3 DNA: TGCGCCAGCAGCCCTTTATACCGGGACCACACAGATACGCAGTATTTT. It encodes CASSPLYRDHTDTQYF.